These T cell receptor beta chains were read from a single sample in a study of T cells in localized non-small cell lung cancer. Measured with immunoSEQ multiplex PCR; TCRdb has only the in-frame clones, and not every one. The table lists about 5,100 clones, less than 50% of them singletons. Here the sequenced sample was lung tumor tissue, taken before any cancer treatment. These receptors came from a man between 35 and 75 years old with stage I lung adenocarcinoma. Both conserved end residues are trimmed from each CDR3. Each record gives: J gene, V gene, D gene, CDR3 length, CDR3 protein. D genes are given only for firm matches.

TRBJ2-3,TRBV6-8,-,12,ASLTSLGADTQY
TRBJ2-1,TRBV6-8,-,10,ASSSRPNTPF
TRBJ2-5,TRBV30,-,16,AWNPKTGLTKIRETQY
TRBJ2-6,TRBV7-5,-,16,ASSSQTGTGSGANVLT
TRBJ2-7,TRBV19,-,12,ASSHHSDPNEQY
TRBJ2-3,TRBV11-3,-,12,ASSLNGRTDTQY
TRBJ1-2,TRBV11-3,TRBD1,13,ASSKGQGANYGYT
TRBJ1-3,TRBV23-1,-,13,ASSRGAHSGNTIY
TRBJ2-7,TRBV10-2,-,14,ASLPSWTGHLYEQY
TRBJ1-1,TRBV18,TRBD1,11,ASSPGTGNEAF